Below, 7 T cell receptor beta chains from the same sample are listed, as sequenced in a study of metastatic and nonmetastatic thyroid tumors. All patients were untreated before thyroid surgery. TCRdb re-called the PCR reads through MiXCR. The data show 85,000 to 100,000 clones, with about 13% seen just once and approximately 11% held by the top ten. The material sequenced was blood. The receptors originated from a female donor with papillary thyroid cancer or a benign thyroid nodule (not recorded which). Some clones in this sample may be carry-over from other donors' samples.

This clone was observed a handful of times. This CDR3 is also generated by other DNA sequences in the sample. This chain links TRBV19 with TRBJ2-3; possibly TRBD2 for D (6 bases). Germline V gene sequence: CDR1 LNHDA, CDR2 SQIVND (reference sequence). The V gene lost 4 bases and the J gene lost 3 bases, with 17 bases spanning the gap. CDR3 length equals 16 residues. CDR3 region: CASSRVGPGVTDTQYF. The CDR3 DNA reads TGTGCCAGTAGTAGGGTGGGTCCGGGGGTAACAGATACGCAGTATTTT.

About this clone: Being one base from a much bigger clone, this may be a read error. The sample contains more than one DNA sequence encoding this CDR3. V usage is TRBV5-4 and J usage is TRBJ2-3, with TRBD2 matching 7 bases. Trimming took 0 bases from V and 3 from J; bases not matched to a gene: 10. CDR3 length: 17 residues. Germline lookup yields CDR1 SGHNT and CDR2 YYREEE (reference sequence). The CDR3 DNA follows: TGTGCCAGCAGCTTGGCCCTGGCTAGCGGAAGTACAGATACGCAGTATTTT. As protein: CASSLALASGSTDTQYF.

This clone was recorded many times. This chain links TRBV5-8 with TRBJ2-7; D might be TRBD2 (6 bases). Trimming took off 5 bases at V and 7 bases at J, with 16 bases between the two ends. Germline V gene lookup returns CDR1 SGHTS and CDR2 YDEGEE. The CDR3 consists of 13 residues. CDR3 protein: CASRGWVEGEQYF. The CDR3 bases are TGTGCCAGCAGGGGATGGGTGGAGGGAGAGCAGTACTTC.

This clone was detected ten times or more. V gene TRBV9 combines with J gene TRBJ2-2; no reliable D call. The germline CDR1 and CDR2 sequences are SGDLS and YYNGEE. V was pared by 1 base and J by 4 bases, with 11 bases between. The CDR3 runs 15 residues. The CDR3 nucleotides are TGTGCCAGCAGCGTATGGTGGGATGTCACCGGGGAGCTGTTTTTT. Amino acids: CASSVWWDVTGELFF.

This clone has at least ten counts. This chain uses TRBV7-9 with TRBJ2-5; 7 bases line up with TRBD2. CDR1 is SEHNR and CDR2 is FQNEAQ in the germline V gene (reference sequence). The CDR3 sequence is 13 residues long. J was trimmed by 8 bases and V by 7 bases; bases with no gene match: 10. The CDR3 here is CASTFRDYGTQYF. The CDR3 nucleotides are TGTGCCAGCACCTTCCGGGACTACGGAACCCAGTACTTC.

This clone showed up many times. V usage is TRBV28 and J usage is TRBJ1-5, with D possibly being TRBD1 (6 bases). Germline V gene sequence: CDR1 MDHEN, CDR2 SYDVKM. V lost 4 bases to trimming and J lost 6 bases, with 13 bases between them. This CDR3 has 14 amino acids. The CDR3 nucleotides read TGTGCCAGCAGTTCCCCAGGGGTTTCTCAGCCCCAGCATTTT. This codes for CASSSPGVSQPQHF.

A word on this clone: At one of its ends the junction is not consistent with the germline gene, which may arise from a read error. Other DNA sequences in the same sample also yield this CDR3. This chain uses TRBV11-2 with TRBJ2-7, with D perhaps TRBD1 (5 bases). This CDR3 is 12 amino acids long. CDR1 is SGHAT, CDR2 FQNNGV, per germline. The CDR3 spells CASSLGGAGQYF. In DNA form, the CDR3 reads TGTGCCAGCAGCTTAGGTGGGGCCGGGCAGTATTTC.